Included here is one TCR beta chain sequence, with context. A much larger clonotype is one base distant, so this may be a read error. TCRdb re-called the 5' RACE reads with MiXCR, one entry per CDR3 protein. The table lists roughly 1,500,000 distinct CDR3 sequences, roughly 35% of them singletons. CDR3 length equals 16 residues. V lost 2 bases to trimming and J lost 2 bases; unmatched junction nucleotides: 8. This record comes from a study of identical twins. The sequence derives from a newborn girl in good health. The sequencing input was cord blood. The chain uses TRBV12-3 or TRBV12-4 and TRBJ1-2; 7 bases match TRBD1. CDR3 coding DNA: TGTGCCAGCAGTTTAATTTCCCTACAGGGGAACTATGGCTACACCTTC. Amino acid sequence: CASSLISLQGNYGYTF.